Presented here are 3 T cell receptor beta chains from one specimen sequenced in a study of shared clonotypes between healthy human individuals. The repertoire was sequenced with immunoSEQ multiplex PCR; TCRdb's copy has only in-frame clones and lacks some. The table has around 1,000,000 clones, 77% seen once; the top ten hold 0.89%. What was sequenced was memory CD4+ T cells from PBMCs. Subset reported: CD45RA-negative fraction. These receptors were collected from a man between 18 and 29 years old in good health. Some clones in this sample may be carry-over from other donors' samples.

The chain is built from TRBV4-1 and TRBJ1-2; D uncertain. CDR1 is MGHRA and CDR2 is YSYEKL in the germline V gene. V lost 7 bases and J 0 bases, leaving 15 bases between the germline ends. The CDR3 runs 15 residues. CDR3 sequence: CASTPGRLANYGYTF. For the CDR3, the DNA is TGCGCCAGCACCCCCGGACGGCTAGCTAACTATGGCTACACCTTC.

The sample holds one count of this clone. The chain's CDR3 is CASSPLGEYGYTF. In nucleotides, the CDR3 is TGTGCCAGCAGTCCGCTGGGGGAATATGGCTACACCTTC. The chain has TRBV28 and TRBJ1-2; perhaps TRBD1 as D (5 bases). Germline loops: CDR1 MDHEN, CDR2 SYDVKM. Trimming stripped 5 bases from V and 5 bases from J, with 12 bases between. The CDR3 is 13 amino acids.

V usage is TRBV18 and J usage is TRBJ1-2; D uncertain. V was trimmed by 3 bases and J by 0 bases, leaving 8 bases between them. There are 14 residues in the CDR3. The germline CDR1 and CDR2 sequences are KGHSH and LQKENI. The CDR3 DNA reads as TGTGCCAGCTCACCCAACGCCCCTAACTATGGCTACACCTTC. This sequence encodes CASSPNAPNYGYTF.